The T cell receptor (beta chain) described here comes from a study of T cell responses to AZD1222 COVID-19 vaccine. The CDR3 is made up of 15 amino acids. Germline CDR1 and CDR2: SNHLY and FYNNEI. The V end was cut by 6 bases, the J end by 7 bases, with 16 bases between. The repertoire was sequenced with immunoSEQ multiplex PCR; TCRdb's copy has only in-frame clones and lacks some. Among over 110,000 clones listed, roughly nine tenths were seen once. As for this clone: Its specificity is unknown.

Study-wide findings and caveats: As reported, nearly half of all spike-specific TCRs target variant regions that are unmutated. A mostly white British donor set with more females was recruited, and clonal diversity was possibly underestimated.

This chain connects TRBV2 to TRBJ1-6; no reliable D call. The sequenced sample was peripheral blood, obtained 28 days after the second AZD1222 dose. This receptor was obtained from an adult who received the AZD1222 COVID-19 vaccine. The CDR3 sequence is CASRDRVKPNSPLHF. CDR3 coding DNA: TGTGCCAGCAGGGACCGGGTTAAACCCAATTCACCCCTCCACTTT.